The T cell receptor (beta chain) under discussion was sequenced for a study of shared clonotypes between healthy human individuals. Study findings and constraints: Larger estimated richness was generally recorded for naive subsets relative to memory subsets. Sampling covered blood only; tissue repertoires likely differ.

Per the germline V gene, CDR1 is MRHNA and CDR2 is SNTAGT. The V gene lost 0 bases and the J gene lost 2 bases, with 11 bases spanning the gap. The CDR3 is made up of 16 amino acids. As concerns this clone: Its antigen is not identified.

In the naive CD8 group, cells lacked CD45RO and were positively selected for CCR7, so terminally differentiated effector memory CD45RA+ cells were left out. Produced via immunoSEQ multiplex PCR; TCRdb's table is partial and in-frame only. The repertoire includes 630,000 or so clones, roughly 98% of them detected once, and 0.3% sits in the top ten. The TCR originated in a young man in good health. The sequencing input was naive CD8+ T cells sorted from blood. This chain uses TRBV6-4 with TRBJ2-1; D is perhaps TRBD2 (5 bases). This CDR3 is CASSDSTRDPYNEQFF. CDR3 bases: TGTGCCAGCAGTGACTCGACCCGGGATCCCTACAATGAGCAGTTCTTC.